This T cell receptor beta chain was captured in a study of beta chain features in type 1 diabetes. The overall study: On cell yields, gender and age, patients and healthy donors were similar. Cells sorted and examined across all samples totaled approximately 100,000,000. The study's findings and limits: Shorter TCRB CDR3s, moderately but significantly so, were found in Type 1 diabetes patients in all four CD4+ subsets. Patients with type 1 diabetes carried fewer insertions and had more deletions at their VDJ junctions.

All of the isolated RNA was reverse transcribed, so expressed TCRB transcripts were sequenced. Sequencing was performed with immunoSEQ multiplex PCR; in TCRdb, only in-frame clones are kept and a portion is missing. Of about 240,000 clones listed, approximately 14% are singletons. The V gene's germline CDR1 is SGHNT and CDR2 YYREEE (reference sequence). The germline V and J ends were trimmed by 0 bases and 12 bases, with 22 bases remaining between them. There are 15 residues in the CDR3. About this clone: The antigen is undetermined.

The receptor was isolated from a man in his thirties or forties with type 1 diabetes. The sequencing input was naive CD4+ T cells from blood. J is TRBJ2-7 and V is TRBV5-4, with a possible D match to TRBD1 (6 bases). The CDR3 protein is CASSLGTDSGFKAYF. CDR3 DNA sequence: TGTGCCAGCAGCTTGGGGACGGACAGTGGGTTTAAGGCGTACTTC. Full variable domain (missing parts from reference TRBV5-4 and TRBJ2-7): ETGVTQSPTHLIKTRGQQVTLRCSSQSGHNTVSWYQQALGQGPQFIFQYYREEENGRGNFPPRFSGLQFPNYSSELNVNALELDDSALYLCASSLGTDSGFKAYFGPGTRLTVT.